Listed here are 30 T cell receptor beta chains from one sample, sequenced in a study of blood T cell repertoires in COVID-19. Profiled with immunoSEQ multiplex PCR; TCRdb holds only in-frame clones, not every one. The sample consists of approximately 120,000 clones, roughly 85% of them appearing once. Sequencing used peripheral blood. These TCRs come from a human donor in a cohort sampled during active COVID-19.

This clone was observed a single time. The chain is built from TRBV2 and TRBJ2-3, with TRBD1 identical over 10 bases. This CDR3 comprises 16 residues. Trimming took 6 bases from V and 3 from J; bases not matched to a gene: 9. Germline-derived CDR1 and CDR2 are SNHLY and FYNNEI. CDR3 region: CASRASGTGVTDTQYF. CDR3 DNA: TGTGCCAGCAGGGCCTCCGGGACAGGGGTTACAGATACGCAGTATTTT.

This chain joins TRBV5-6 and TRBJ1-2; 8 bases match TRBD1. The CDR3 spans 16 residues. The V segment lost 5 bases and the J segment 5 bases; nucleotides outside the gene matches: 14. The germline CDR1 and CDR2 sequences are SGHDT and YYEEEE. The CDR3 DNA reads as TGTGCCAGCAGAAAAAACGGACAGGGTCTTTCTTATGGCTACACCTTC. This translates into CASRKNGQGLSYGYTF.

This chain connects TRBV6-5 to TRBJ2-2; 9 bases are a match to TRBD1. V lost 7 bases and J lost 7; bases outside the gene matches: 7. The CDR3 runs to 14 residues. Germline values: CDR1 MNHEY, CDR2 SVGAGI. The CDR3 protein is CASMGWTGDGELFF. The CDR3 nucleotides are TGTGCCAGCATGGGGTGGACAGGGGACGGGGAGCTGTTTTTT.

In its sample, this clone was seen a few times. Here the CDR3 reads CASTRTTGGLQPQHF. The CDR3 DNA reads TGTGCCAGCACCCGGACGACAGGGGGGCTTCAGCCCCAGCATTTT. This chain uses TRBV7-2 with TRBJ1-5; 9 positions agree with TRBD1. The V and J ends lost 7 bases and 6 bases, in that order; junction bases with no gene match: 10. CDR3 length: 15 residues. Germline V gene sequence: CDR1 SGHTA, CDR2 FQGNSA.

The chain couples TRBV2 to TRBJ1-4; D might be TRBD1 (5 bases). Trimming took 2 bases from V and 8 from J, leaving 12 bases between them. The CDR3 runs 14 residues. Germline CDR1 is SNHLY and CDR2 is FYNNEI. The CDR3 coding sequence is TGTGCCAGCAGTGAATCAGGGTTTCGCGAAAAACTGTTTTTT. Translation gives CASSESGFREKLFF.

The J gene is TRBJ1-5, the V gene TRBV19, with D maybe TRBD1 (5 bases). Germline values: CDR1 LNHDA, CDR2 SQIVND (reference sequence). The CDR3 loop spans 14 amino acids. The V end lost 7 bases, the J end lost 9 bases, and 19 bases lay between the germline ends. CDR3 amino acids: CASTIGVGDGPQHF. The CDR3 bases are TGTGCCAGTACCATAGGGGTGGGCGACGGGCCCCAGCATTTT.

The chain joins TRBV5-1 to TRBJ2-3; D unresolved. The CDR3 runs to 14 residues. Trimming took 0 bases from V and 2 from J, leaving 7 bases between them. Germline CDR1 and CDR2: SGHRS and YFSETQ. The CDR3, as DNA: TGCGCCAGCAGCTTGGTAGTGTCCACAGATACGCAGTATTTT. It translates to CASSLVVSTDTQYF.

J is TRBJ1-2 and V is TRBV11-3, with no clear D. Trimming left V 2 bases short and J 8 bases short, with 15 bases between. CDR1 is SGHNT, CDR2 YENEEA, per germline. The CDR3 loop spans 14 amino acids. CDR3 in DNA: TGTGCCAGCAGCTTATGTGGGCAGACGATGGGCTACACCTTC. Protein: CASSLCGQTMGYTF.

A few counts support this clone. The chain uses TRBV5-4 and TRBJ2-5, with a weak D call TRBD2 (6 bases). V was pared by 4 bases and J by 3 bases, with 13 bases between. This CDR3 has 14 residues. Germline-derived CDR1 and CDR2 are SGHNT and YYREEE (reference sequence). The CDR3 here is CASSPRDSKETQYF. The CDR3 DNA reads as TGTGCCAGCAGCCCCCGGGACTCCAAAGAGACCCAGTACTTC.

J is TRBJ2-5 and V is TRBV7-2, with TRBD2 matching over 14 bases. Germline CDR1 and CDR2: SGHTA and FQGNSA. Losses at the gene ends were 4 bases for V and 8 bases for J; bases not matched to a gene: 6. The CDR3 loop spans 15 amino acids. The CDR3 region is CASSWTSGGQGTQYF. The CDR3 nucleotides are TGTGCCAGCAGCTGGACTAGCGGGGGGCAAGGTACCCAGTACTTC.

Turning to this clone: Other DNA variants within this sample encode the same CDR3. The chain carries TRBV6-2 or TRBV6-3 and TRBJ1-5, with 8 bases matching TRBD1. This CDR3 contains 14 residues. The V gene's germline CDR1 is MNHEY and CDR2 SVGEGT. Trimming removed 5 bases from V and 5 bases from J; junction bases left unmatched: 5. The CDR3 loop reads CASSTDRGYQPQHF. In nucleotides, the CDR3 is TGTGCCAGCAGTACTGACAGGGGTTATCAGCCCCAGCATTTT.

The rearrangement joins TRBV4-3 to TRBJ2-3; no firm D call. Germline values: CDR1 LGHNA, CDR2 YSLEER. CDR3 length: 13 residues. V lost 0 bases and J lost 6, with 7 bases in between. CDR3 protein: CASSQESSDTQYF. CDR3 DNA sequence: TGCGCCAGCAGCCAAGAATCCTCCGATACGCAGTATTTT.

The chain's CDR3 is CASRITGLYGYTF. The CDR3 nucleotides are TGTGCCAGCAGAATCACGGGACTCTATGGCTACACCTTC. The chain joins TRBV12-3 or TRBV12-4 to TRBJ1-2, with a possible D match to TRBD1 (5 bases). The ends were cut back, 6 bases at V and 4 bases at J, with 12 bases in the middle. The CDR3 sequence is 13 residues long.

J is TRBJ2-7 and V is TRBV30, with a possible D match to TRBD1 (5 bases). The CDR3 is 13 amino acids. From germline, CDR1 is GTSNPN and CDR2 SVGIG (reference sequence). V was shortened by 1 base and J by 3 bases, with 10 bases between the two germline ends. Written as DNA, the CDR3 is TGTGCCTGGAGTGGGGCCAGGGACTACGAGCAGTACTTC. The encoded protein is CAWSGARDYEQYF.

Points on this clone: The same CDR3 arises from other DNA sequences in this sample as well. The gene calls are TRBV14 and TRBJ1-2; no reliable D call. The germline V gene has CDR1 SGHDN and CDR2 FVKESK. Trimming removed 0 bases from V and 5 bases from J, with 4 bases in between. The CDR3 consists of 12 residues. The CDR3 DNA reads as TGTGCCAGCAGCCAAGAACGGTATGGCTACACCTTC. Translating it yields CASSQERYGYTF.

The J gene is TRBJ1-2, the V gene TRBV19; 7 bases line up with TRBD1. In germline, CDR1 is LNHDA, CDR2 SQIVND (reference sequence). The CDR3 spans 17 residues. With V trimmed by 9 bases and J by 2 bases, 18 bases remained unmatched. This chain's CDR3 is CASRYAGGSQGNYGYTF. In DNA form, the CDR3 reads TGTGCCAGCAGATACGCAGGGGGAAGCCAGGGAAACTATGGCTACACCTTC.

This clone appeared a few times. This CDR3 is CASSSNTYEQYV. The CDR3 nucleotides are TGTGCCAGCAGTTCGAACACGTACGAGCAGTACGTC. J is TRBJ2-7 and V is TRBV6-2 or TRBV6-3; D uncertain. V gave up 4 bases and J gave up 4 bases, with 8 bases separating them. Germline V gene data show CDR1 as MNHEY and CDR2 as SVGEGT. CDR3 length: 12 amino acids.

CDR3 in amino acids: CASSMSAGYEQYV. In DNA, the CDR3 is TGTGCCAGTAGTATGAGCGCGGGCTACGAGCAGTACGTC. This chain connects TRBV19 to TRBJ2-7, with TRBD2 as a possible D gene (5 bases). Germline V gene data show CDR1 as LNHDA and CDR2 as SQIVND (reference sequence). Trimming cost V 3 bases and J 3 bases, with 9 bases left between them. The CDR3 runs 13 residues.

The CDR3 nucleotides read TGTGCCAGCAGCCCTAACCTGAATTCACCCCTCCACTTT. Its protein product is CASSPNLNSPLHF. V usage is TRBV7-8 and J usage is TRBJ1-6; D ambiguous. Looked up from germline, CDR1 is SGHVS and CDR2 is FQNEAQ. The germline V and J ends were trimmed by 5 bases and 7 bases, with 9 bases remaining between them. CDR3 length: 13 amino acids.

A few counts support this clone. The genes are TRBV7-8 and TRBJ1-2; tentative D call: TRBD1 (5 bases). V was trimmed by 3 bases and J by 7 bases, leaving 12 bases between them. CDR1 SGHVS and CDR2 FQNEAQ come from the germline V gene. This CDR3 is 13 amino acids long. DNA of the CDR3: TGTGCCAGCAGCTTGTTAGGTGGGGCTGGCTACACCTTC. As protein: CASSLLGGAGYTF.

This chain connects TRBV7-8 to TRBJ2-2, with TRBD2 as a possible D gene (7 bases). V was trimmed by 1 base and J by 5 bases, leaving 29 bases between them. CDR3 length: 21 amino acids. Per the germline V gene, CDR1 is SGHVS and CDR2 is FQNEAQ. Here the CDR3 reads CASSLVSVVLRGGRRTGELFF. CDR3 DNA: TGTGCCAGCAGCTTAGTTTCGGTCGTTTTGAGGGGGGGCCGGAGGACCGGGGAGCTGTTTTTT.

The V call is TRBV5-6, the J call TRBJ1-4; tentatively, D is TRBD1 (6 bases). Germline V gene lookup returns CDR1 SGHDT and CDR2 YYEEEE. Trimming stripped 1 base from V and 8 bases from J, with 12 bases between. The CDR3 has 14 amino acids. Written as DNA, the CDR3 is TGTGCCAGCAGCTTGACAGGGAGAATAGAAAAACTGTTTTTT. Translating it yields CASSLTGRIEKLFF. Filled out from reference TRBV5-6 and TRBJ1-4, the complete variable domain reads DAGVTQSPTHLIKTRGQQVTLRCSPKSGHDTVSWYQQALGQGPQFIFQYYEEEERQRGNFPDRFSGHQFPNYSSELNVNALLLGDSALYLCASSLTGRIEKLFFGSGTQLSVL.

This clone was seen only once. The rearrangement joins TRBV29-1 to TRBJ2-2; tentatively, D is TRBD2 (6 bases). In germline, CDR1 is SQVTM, CDR2 ANQGSEA. The CDR3 runs 14 residues. The V gene lost 4 bases and the J gene lost 0 bases, with 9 bases spanning the gap. CDR3 sequence (DNA): TGCAGCGTTGTTCAGCGGGCGAACACCGGGGAGCTGTTTTTT. Protein product: CSVVQRANTGELFF.

The chain links TRBV9 to TRBJ1-2; maybe TRBD1 (5 bases). V shed 3 bases and J shed 1 base, with 7 bases lying between them. The germline gives CDR1 SGDLS, CDR2 YYNGEE. This CDR3 has 13 residues. The CDR3 sequence: CASSETVNYGYTF. DNA for the CDR3: TGTGCCAGCAGCGAGACAGTTAACTATGGCTACACCTTC.

This chain links TRBV2 with TRBJ1-4; tentatively, D is TRBD1 (6 bases). V was shortened by 6 bases and J by 7 bases, with 12 bases between the two germline ends. Germline assignment: CDR1 SNHLY and CDR2 FYNNEI. This CDR3 contains 13 residues. The DNA for the CDR3 is TGTGCCAGCAGACAGGGATGGGGTGAAAAACTGTTTTTT. It yields the protein CASRQGWGEKLFF.

This chain links TRBV15 with TRBJ2-6; TRBD2 matches 11 bases. This CDR3 is built from 17 residues. Unmatched junction bases numbered 3, after V lost 2 bases and J lost 3 bases. CDR1 LNHNV and CDR2 YYDKDF come from the germline V gene (reference sequence). CDR3 coding DNA: TGTGCCACCAGCAGAACTAGCGGGAGTGGTGGGGCCAACGTCCTGACTTTC. Translating gives CATSRTSGSGGANVLTF.

The rearrangement links TRBV5-1 to TRBJ1-2, with 11 positions matching TRBD1. The CDR3 covers 15 residues. CDR1 and CDR2 from the germline V gene are SGHRS and YFSETQ. After removal of 4 bases from V and 6 bases from J, the junction contained 8 bases not matched to a gene. The CDR3 reads CASSIRTGGSDGYTF. In DNA, the CDR3 is TGCGCCAGCAGCATCCGGACAGGGGGCTCGGATGGCTACACCTTC.

The gene calls are TRBV28 and TRBJ2-3, with TRBD2 matching over 11 bases. There are 16 residues in the CDR3. V lost 6 bases, J lost 0 bases, and 5 bases stayed unmatched. Germline V CDR1 and CDR2: MDHEN, SYDVKM. In DNA, the CDR3 is TGTGCCAGCAGCTCTCGACTAGCGGGGAGCACAGATACGCAGTATTTT. Translated, it gives CASSSRLAGSTDTQYF. The variable domain in full, with the rest retrieved from reference TRBV28 and TRBJ2-3, is DVKVTQSSRYLVKRTGEKVFLECVQDMDHENMFWYRQDPGLGLRLIYFSYDVKMKEKGDIPEGYSVSREKKERFSLILESASTNQTSMYLCASSSRLAGSTDTQYFGPGTRLTVL.

The gene calls are TRBV7-8 and TRBJ1-2; no reliable D call. The CDR3 spans 15 residues. The V and J ends lost 1 base and 4 bases respectively, with 13 bases between them. Looked up from germline, CDR1 is SGHVS and CDR2 is FQNEAQ. The CDR3 nucleotides are TGTGCCAGCAGCTTAGGCCCGAATCGGGGCTATGGCTACACCTTC. Protein: CASSLGPNRGYGYTF.

The gene calls are TRBV14 and TRBJ1-1, with 8 nucleotides matching TRBD1. Unmatched junction bases numbered 4, after V lost 3 bases and J lost 4 bases. This CDR3 comprises 14 residues. CDR1 is SGHDN and CDR2 is FVKESK in the germline V gene. The CDR3 here is CASSQITGGTEAFF. CDR3 bases: TGTGCCAGCAGCCAGATAACAGGGGGCACTGAAGCTTTCTTT. The full variable domain, with the rest looked up from reference TRBV14 and TRBJ1-1, is EAGVTQFPSHSVIEKGQTVTLRCDPISGHDNLYWYRRVMGKEIKFLLHFVKESKQDESGMPNNRFLAERTGGTYSTLKVQPAELEDSGVYFCASSQITGGTEAFFGQGTRLTVV.